Listed below are T cell receptor beta chains from one sample, sequenced in a study of T cell repertoires in cytomegalovirus infection. TCRdb recomputed calls from the reads with MiXCR, one row per CDR3 protein. Here the sample spans a few hundred thousand distinct CDR3 sequences, approximately 22% being singletons. Source material: CD8+ T cells from PBMCs. Receptors were obtained from a human donor in good health (CMV status not recorded). Some clones in this sample may be carry-over from other donors' samples. Both conserved end residues are trimmed from each CDR3. D genes are given only for firm matches.

cdr3_length: 11; j_call: TRBJ1-1; v_call: TRBV27; d_call: .; cdr3_aa: ASGLSRNTEAF
cdr3_length: 16; j_call: TRBJ1-2; v_call: TRBV2; d_call: TRBD1; cdr3_aa: ASSEMRDRGLTGSGYT
cdr3_length: 15; j_call: TRBJ2-1; v_call: TRBV19; d_call: TRBD1; cdr3_aa: ASSPTLTGYYFNEQF
cdr3_length: 14; j_call: TRBJ1-2; v_call: TRBV7-2; d_call: .; cdr3_aa: ASSLRPVTGPYGYT
cdr3_length: 10; j_call: TRBJ2-1; v_call: TRBV28; d_call: .; cdr3_aa: ASSPGPNEQF
cdr3_length: 12; j_call: TRBJ2-1; v_call: TRBV6-5; d_call: .; cdr3_aa: ASSYSSAYNEQF
cdr3_length: 13; j_call: TRBJ1-2; v_call: TRBV2; d_call: TRBD1; cdr3_aa: ARSRDRGTYYGYT
cdr3_length: 13; j_call: TRBJ1-2; v_call: TRBV4-3; d_call: .; cdr3_aa: ASSPTEGVDYSYT
cdr3_length: 13; j_call: TRBJ2-2; v_call: TRBV2; d_call: TRBD1; cdr3_aa: ATPRTGQNTGELF
cdr3_length: 13; j_call: TRBJ2-3; v_call: TRBV27; d_call: TRBD2; cdr3_aa: ASSSGGLYTDTQY
cdr3_length: 15; j_call: TRBJ2-2; v_call: TRBV7-2; d_call: TRBD1; cdr3_aa: ASSPWAGTGGFGELF
cdr3_length: 12; j_call: TRBJ2-7; v_call: TRBV7-2; d_call: .; cdr3_aa: ASSASGISYEQY
cdr3_length: 12; j_call: TRBJ2-1; v_call: TRBV7-2; d_call: .; cdr3_aa: ASSLLERYNEQF
cdr3_length: 11; j_call: TRBJ2-7; v_call: TRBV6-1; d_call: .; cdr3_aa: ASSTVRNYEQY
cdr3_length: 11; j_call: TRBJ1-1; v_call: TRBV12-3/TRBV12-4; d_call: .; cdr3_aa: ASRLGLGTEAF
cdr3_length: 11; j_call: TRBJ2-5; v_call: TRBV6-5; d_call: .; cdr3_aa: ASSYRGWETQY
cdr3_length: 10; j_call: TRBJ2-5; v_call: TRBV7-9; d_call: .; cdr3_aa: ASSPLDGTQY
cdr3_length: 13; j_call: TRBJ1-4; v_call: TRBV5-6; d_call: .; cdr3_aa: ASSSRGPTNEKLF
cdr3_length: 11; j_call: TRBJ1-1; v_call: TRBV5-1; d_call: .; cdr3_aa: ASSLRTHTEAF
cdr3_length: 7; j_call: TRBJ1-1; v_call: TRBV6-1; d_call: .; cdr3_aa: ASNVGAF
cdr3_length: 14; j_call: TRBJ2-1; v_call: TRBV6-6; d_call: .; cdr3_aa: ASSGLRDFTYNEQF
cdr3_length: 15; j_call: TRBJ2-1; v_call: TRBV28; d_call: TRBD2; cdr3_aa: ASTGTSGGLEDNEQF
cdr3_length: 10; j_call: TRBJ2-3; v_call: TRBV7-8; d_call: .; cdr3_aa: ASISDPGTQY
cdr3_length: 14; j_call: TRBJ1-1; v_call: TRBV20-1; d_call: TRBD1; cdr3_aa: SARPGQGILNTEAF
cdr3_length: 14; j_call: TRBJ2-5; v_call: TRBV7-4; d_call: .; cdr3_aa: ASSLTARGNQETQY
cdr3_length: 13; j_call: TRBJ2-7; v_call: TRBV7-9; d_call: TRBD2; cdr3_aa: ASSLHPGGDYEQY
cdr3_length: 14; j_call: TRBJ2-5; v_call: TRBV20-1; d_call: TRBD2; cdr3_aa: SARDLGRGSQETQY
cdr3_length: 11; j_call: TRBJ1-1; v_call: TRBV6-6; d_call: .; cdr3_aa: ASSPGATSEAF
cdr3_length: 12; j_call: TRBJ2-5; v_call: TRBV20-1; d_call: .; cdr3_aa: SARPGFEWETQY
cdr3_length: 12; j_call: TRBJ2-5; v_call: TRBV20-1; d_call: TRBD2; cdr3_aa: SASPLAGQETQY
cdr3_length: 13; j_call: TRBJ2-1; v_call: TRBV6-2/TRBV6-3; d_call: TRBD2; cdr3_aa: ASTNSGGLYNEQF
cdr3_length: 13; j_call: TRBJ1-1; v_call: TRBV7-9; d_call: .; cdr3_aa: ASSGKGWREEEAF